Below, one TCR beta chain is given with its context. Its target is unknown. The data are from a study of shared clonotypes between healthy human individuals. Study overall: Sampling drew on donors who were a couple of women and a few men aged 18 to 49. Each donor's CD8 memory used one plate, CD8 naive two, each CD4 subset three. Overall study findings and caveats: An anticipated effect of sequencing depth on clonotype sharing among donors was recognized.

The V gene lost 0 bases and the J gene lost 0 bases, with 11 bases spanning the gap. This CDR3 has 16 amino acids. Germline V gene data show CDR1 as MNHNS and CDR2 as SASEGT. This table comes from immunoSEQ multiplex PCR, and its TCRdb copy is limited to in-frame clones, with some not included. The table has about 1,900,000 clones, about 95% seen once. Naive-designated CD8 cells lacked CD45RO, were positively enriched for CCR7, and omitted terminally differentiated effector memory CD45RA+ cells. Every one of the donors was a Caucasian adult that lived in Nashville, Tennessee. The clonotype originates from a man aged 18 to 30 in good health. Sequencing used naive CD8+ T cells sorted from blood. This chain uses TRBV6-1 with TRBJ1-2; D is unresolved. The CDR3 region is CASSEASVGANYGYTF. In nucleotides, the CDR3 is TGTGCCAGCAGTGAAGCATCCGTCGGAGCTAACTATGGCTACACCTTC.